The present entry profiles one T cell receptor beta chain with its context. The assay was immunoSEQ multiplex PCR, and TCRdb's table has in-frame clones only and misses some. The sample carries 400,000 to 550,000 clones, 80% to 90% recorded once. These data are taken from a study of blood T cell repertoires in COVID-19. Trimming at V came to 1 base and at J to 5 bases, leaving 2 bases not matched to a gene. There are 14 residues in the CDR3. Per the germline V gene, CDR1 is LGHDT and CDR2 is YNNKEL (reference sequence). Specimen: peripheral blood. This rearrangement joins TRBV3-1 (or the pseudogene TRBV3-2) to TRBJ2-4; 7 bases align to TRBD1. The receptor comes from a woman aged 25 to 39 with acute or convalescent COVID-19. The CDR3 nucleotides are TGTGCCAGCAGCCAAGTCCAGGGGGAAAACATTCAGTACTTC. It specifies CASSQVQGENIQYF.